This T cell receptor beta chain was profiled in a study of T-cell reconstitution after alpha-beta-depleted transplantation in children. General observations from the study: Surviving recipient cells, namely T cells and thymic progenitors, were the source of high day-60 TCRbeta diversity in some patients. Alpha-beta T cells about two months after transplant reportedly derived from several hundred expanded graft clones. After one year, T-cell counts and TCRbeta diversity mostly came from new T cells.

This CDR3 is 15 amino acids long. V was trimmed by 1 base and J by 0 bases, leaving 10 bases between them. The V gene's germline CDR1 is SGDLS and CDR2 YYNGEE. Using unique molecular identifiers, the investigators prepared the TCRbeta library. TCRdb re-analysed the PCR reads in MiXCR, keeping a single row per CDR3 protein. The data show 240,000 or so distinct CDR3 sequences, approximately 8% seen once. This clonotype was detected ten times or more. The antigen is not known. This material consisted of PBMCs, mostly from graft donor cells, taken 180 days after TCRalphabeta/CD19-depleted stem cell transplant. The chain joins TRBV9 to TRBJ2-5; D gene ambiguous. The TCR originated in a male patient younger than 18 who had a stem cell transplant for acute lymphoblastic leukemia, so the T cells may come from the graft donor. The CDR3: CASSVTGRHQETQYF. In DNA, the CDR3 is TGTGCCAGCAGCGTAACCGGACGGCACCAAGAGACCCAGTACTTC. Supplemented by reference TRBV9 and TRBJ2-5, the full variable domain reads DSGVTQTPKHLITATGQRVTLRCSPRSGDLSVYWYQQSLDQGLQFLIQYYNGEERAKGNILERFSAQQFPDLHSELNLSSLELGDSALYFCASSVTGRHQETQYFGPGTRLLVL.